The sample holds a few counts of the clone carrying this T cell receptor beta chain. Antigen specificity is unknown. The CDR3 sequence is 13 residues long. V lost 8 bases and J lost 0, with 13 bases in between. Germline-derived CDR1 and CDR2 are DFQATT and SNEGSKA (reference sequence). A process of 5'RACE template switching, which added a universal primer site and UMIs, was used to make TCR cDNA. TCRdb called the 5' RACE reads again in MiXCR, with one record for every CDR3 protein. Altogether 200,000 to 250,000 distinct CDR3 sequences are present, about 7.1% being singletons, with the ten largest covering approximately 0.84%. The sample originates from a study of T cells after yellow fever vaccination. Background on the study: Fractions containing few cells were prepared with SMART-Seq v4 Ultra Low Input.

Study observations and caveats: Abundant clonotypes from the bulk population could contaminate FACS-sorted repertoires. It was a weaker secondary response, yet one that peaked faster, at day 5 versus 15.

The specimen comprised CD4+ T cells sorted from PBMCs, sampled 15 days after the yellow fever booster vaccination. V is TRBV20-1 and J is TRBJ1-1; no firm D call. The clonotype was recovered from a man younger than 45 who received the YFV17D yellow fever vaccine. The CDR3 reads CSRPAKMNTEAFF. The CDR3 DNA is TGCAGTCGGCCAGCTAAAATGAACACTGAAGCTTTCTTT.